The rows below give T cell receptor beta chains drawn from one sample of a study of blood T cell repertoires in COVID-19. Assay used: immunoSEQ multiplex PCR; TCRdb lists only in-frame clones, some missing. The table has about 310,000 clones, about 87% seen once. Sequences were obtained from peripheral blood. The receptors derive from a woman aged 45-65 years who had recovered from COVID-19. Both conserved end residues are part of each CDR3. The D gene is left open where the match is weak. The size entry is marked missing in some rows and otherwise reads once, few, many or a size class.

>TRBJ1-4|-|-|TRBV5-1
TGCGCCAGCAGCTTCAAGGGAGGTGAAAAACTGTTTTTT
CASSFKGGEKLFF
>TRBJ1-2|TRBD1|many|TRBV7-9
TGTGCCAGCAGCTTTACGGGCGGAGGGGACAGCCCATATGGCTACACCTTC
CASSFTGGGDSPYGYTF
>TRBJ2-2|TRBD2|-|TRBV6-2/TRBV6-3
TGTGCCAGCAGTCGGACTAGCGGGGTGATGGGGGAGCTGTTTTTT
CASSRTSGVMGELFF
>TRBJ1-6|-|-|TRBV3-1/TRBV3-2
TGTGCCAGCAGCCAACAGGGAGGGCATTCACCCCTCCACTTT
CASSQQGGHSPLHF
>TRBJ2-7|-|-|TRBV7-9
TGTGCCAGCAGCTTGACGGGAAAAACCTACGAGCAGTACTTC
CASSLTGKTYEQYF
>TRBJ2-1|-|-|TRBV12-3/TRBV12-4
TGTGCCAGCAGTTTAGTTAGGACAGAGCAGTTCTTC
CASSLVRTEQFF
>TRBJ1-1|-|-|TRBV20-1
TGCAGTGCTAGAGACAGGGGAGCTTTCTTT
CSARDRGAFF
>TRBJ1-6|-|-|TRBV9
TGTGCCAGCAGCGTCAGCACCGGGTATAATTCACCCCTCCACTTT
CASSVSTGYNSPLHF
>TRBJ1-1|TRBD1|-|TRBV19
TGTGCCAGTAGTATAGTACAGGGGGCCGTTGAAGCTTTCTTT
CASSIVQGAVEAFF
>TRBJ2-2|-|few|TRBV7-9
TGTGCCCTGACCGGGGAGCTGTTTTTT
CALTGELFF
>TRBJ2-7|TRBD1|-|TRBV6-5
TGTGCCAGCAGGTGGACAGGGGGGGACGAGCAGTACTTC
CASRWTGGDEQYF
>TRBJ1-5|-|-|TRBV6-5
TGTGCCAGCAGTTACCGGACAGCAGATCAGCCCCAGCATTTT
CASSYRTADQPQHF
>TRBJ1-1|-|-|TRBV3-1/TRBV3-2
TGTGCCAGCAGCCGAACCGGTACTGAAGCTTTCTTT
CASSRTGTEAFF
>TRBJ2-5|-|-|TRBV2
TGTGCCAGCAGGAGTACAGTCTCTGAGGAGACCCAGTACTTC
CASRSTVSEETQYF
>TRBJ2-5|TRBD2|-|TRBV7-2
TGTGCCAGCAGCCCTCAGACTAGCGGGAGTGAGACCCAGTACTTC
CASSPQTSGSETQYF
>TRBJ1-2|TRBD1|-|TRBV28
TGTGCCAGCAGTCAACGACAGGGGGCCTATGGCTACACCTTC
CASSQRQGAYGYTF
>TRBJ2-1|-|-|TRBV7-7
TGTGCTAGCAGCTTAGCGCCTGGGGCTGAGCAGTTCTTC
CASSLAPGAEQFF
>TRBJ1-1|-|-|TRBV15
TGTGCCACCAGCAGAGGACTCCCGGGGAACACTGAAGCTTTCTTT
CATSRGLPGNTEAFF
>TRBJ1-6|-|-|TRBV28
TGTGCCAGCAGTTTCCCAAATTCACCCCTCCACTTT
CASSFPNSPLHF
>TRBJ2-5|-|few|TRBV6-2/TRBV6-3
TGTGCCAGCAGTTACACCTCGAGAGGGGAGACCCAGTACTTC
CASSYTSRGETQYF
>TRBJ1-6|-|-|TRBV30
TGTGCCTGGACCGAGGGCGGTTCACCCCTCCACTTT
CAWTEGGSPLHF
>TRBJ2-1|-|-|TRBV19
TGTGCCAGTAGTTCAAGGACAGCTACCTCCTACAATGAGCAGTTCTTC
CASSSRTATSYNEQFF
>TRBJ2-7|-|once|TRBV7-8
TGTGCCAGCAGCTTCGACAAAACCCACGAGCAGTACTTC
CASSFDKTHEQYF
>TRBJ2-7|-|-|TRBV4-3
TGCGCCAGCAGCCAAGGGTACCAGGAGGGCTACGAGCAGTACTTC
CASSQGYQEGYEQYF
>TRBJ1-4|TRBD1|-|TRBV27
TGTGCCAGCAGTTCTTCCGTGGGACAGGAGAGACTGTTTTTT
CASSSSVGQERLFF
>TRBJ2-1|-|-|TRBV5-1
TGCGCCAGCAGCTCAGCGGTTGGGTACAATGAGCAGTTCTTC
CASSSAVGYNEQFF
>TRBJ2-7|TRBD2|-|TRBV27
TGTGCCAGCAGTCGGGGAGGGACTAGCGGCAAACTCTACGAGCAGTACTTC
CASSRGGTSGKLYEQYF
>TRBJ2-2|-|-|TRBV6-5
TGTGCCAGCAGTTACACCCTGGGGGGTCCCGGGGAGCTGTTTTTT
CASSYTLGGPGELFF
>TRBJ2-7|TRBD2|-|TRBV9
TGTGCCAGCAGCGTAGGCCTAGCGGGAGTTTACGAGCAGTACTTC
CASSVGLAGVYEQYF
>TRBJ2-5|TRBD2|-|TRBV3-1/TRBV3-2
TGTGCCAGCAGCCAGCCGGGACTAGCGTATCAAGAGACCCAGTACTTC
CASSQPGLAYQETQYF
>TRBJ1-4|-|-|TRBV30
TGTGCCTGGAGTGTAACGGGTCATCTAAGGGAAAAACTGTTTTTT
CAWSVTGHLREKLFF
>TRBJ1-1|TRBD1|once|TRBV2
TGTGCCAGCAGTGATCCGGGACAGGGGATGAACACTGAAGCTTTCTTT
CASSDPGQGMNTEAFF
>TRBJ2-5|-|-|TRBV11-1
TGTGCCAGCAGCTTAGTACAGATAGAGACCCAGTACTTC
CASSLVQIETQYF
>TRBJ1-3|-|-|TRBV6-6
TGTGCCAGCAATACAGGATCTGGAAACACCATATATTTT
CASNTGSGNTIYF
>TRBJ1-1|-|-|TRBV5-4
TGTGCCAGCAGAGCAGGACAGAACACTGAAGCTTTCTTT
CASRAGQNTEAFF
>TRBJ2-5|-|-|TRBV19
TGTGCCAGCGCCACCGGGTTCCAAGAGACCCAGTACTTC
CASATGFQETQYF